Listed here are 10 T cell receptor beta chains from one sample, sequenced in a study of Ad26.COV2.S vaccination and SARS-CoV-2 variants. Using immunoSEQ multiplex PCR, the repertoire was profiled, and TCRdb retains in-frame clones only, with some absent. This repertoire shows more than 85,000 clones, roughly 80% found once; its top ten account for around a sixth. Sequenced here: peripheral blood, sampled after recovery from COVID-19. The source is a human donor who had recovered from COVID-19.

This chain connects TRBV5-1 to TRBJ2-1; TRBD2 matches 9 bases. Germline V gene lookup returns CDR1 SGHRS and CDR2 YFSETQ. This CDR3 region has 17 residues. V gave up 0 bases and J gave up 0 bases; unmatched junction bases: 4. In DNA, the CDR3 is TGCGCCAGCAGCTTGGAGGCTAGCGGGGCCTCCTACAATGAGCAGTTCTTC. It translates to CASSLEASGASYNEQFF.

V and J are TRBV7-9 and TRBJ2-1; 11 bases align to TRBD1. Germline V CDR1 and CDR2: SEHNR, FQNEAQ (reference sequence). J was trimmed by 3 bases and V by 4 bases; bases with no gene match: 8. This CDR3 comprises 17 residues. The CDR3 region is CASSWAKGQGDYNEQFF. The CDR3 coding sequence is TGTGCCAGCAGCTGGGCCAAGGGACAGGGGGACTACAATGAGCAGTTCTTC.

The chain couples TRBV11-1 to TRBJ2-2; D unclear. The V gene's germline CDR1 is SGHAT and CDR2 FQDESV (reference sequence). V lost 1 base and J 4 bases, leaving 4 bases between the germline ends. CDR3 length equals 13 residues. As DNA, the CDR3 is TGTGCCAGCAGCTTAGACACCACCGGGGAGCTGTTTTTT. As protein: CASSLDTTGELFF.

The chain has TRBV7-9 and TRBJ2-3; D may be TRBD1 or TRBD2 (5 bases each). CDR1 is SEHNR and CDR2 is FQNEAQ in the germline V gene (reference sequence). This CDR3 region has 14 residues. The germline V and J ends were trimmed by 1 base and 4 bases, with 9 bases remaining between them. This CDR3 reads CASSLDQGADTQYF. The DNA of the CDR3 is TGTGCCAGCAGCTTAGATCAGGGAGCAGATACGCAGTATTTT.

This clone has at least ten counts. This chain uses TRBV4-3 with TRBJ1-2, with D uncertain. The CDR3 runs 13 residues. Germline V gene data show CDR1 as LGHNA and CDR2 as YSLEER. Trimming removed 1 base at V and 8 bases at J, with 11 bases between. The CDR3 region has the DNA TGCGCCAGCAGCCAAGGCCTTCCGGGCGGCTACACCTTC. Its translation is CASSQGLPGGYTF.

The rearrangement uses TRBV15 and TRBJ2-2; D is undetermined. V lost 1 base and J lost 4, with 13 bases in between. This CDR3 has 16 residues. CDR1 and CDR2 (germline): LNHNV, YYDKDF (reference sequence). The CDR3 bases are TGTGCCACCAGCAGAGTGGGTCAGTCCGGCACCGGGGAGCTGTTTTTT. Protein sequence: CATSRVGQSGTGELFF.

V usage is TRBV25-1 and J usage is TRBJ1-1; 9 bases align to TRBD1. Germline lookup yields CDR1 MGHDK and CDR2 SYGVNS. Trimming took 1 base from V and 7 from J; bases not matched to a gene: 1. CDR3 length: 13 amino acids. Here the CDR3 reads CASSEWDRDEAFF. The CDR3 DNA reads as TGTGCCAGCAGTGAATGGGACAGGGATGAAGCTTTCTTT.

The J gene is TRBJ1-4, the V gene TRBV9; 8 bases are shared with TRBD1. J was trimmed by 4 bases and V by 0 bases; bases with no gene match: 2. The CDR3 spans 15 residues. Germline-derived CDR1 and CDR2 are SGDLS and YYNGEE. The CDR3 loop is CASSVADRDNEKLFF. The CDR3 DNA reads as TGTGCCAGCAGCGTAGCGGACAGGGATAATGAAAAACTGTTTTTT. Using reference TRBV9 and TRBJ1-4 for the parts outside the CDR3, the full variable domain is DSGVTQTPKHLITATGQRVTLRCSPRSGDLSVYWYQQSLDQGLQFLIQYYNGEERAKGNILERFSAQQFPDLHSELNLSSLELGDSALYFCASSVADRDNEKLFFGSGTQLSVL.

The chain combines TRBV5-1 with TRBJ2-1, with D possibly TRBD2 on 6 matching bases. The germline CDR1 and CDR2 sequences are SGHRS and YFSETQ. The CDR3 sequence is 14 residues long. Trimming left V 0 bases short and J 11 bases short, with 15 bases between. This CDR3 reads CASSLEAGRYKQFF. Here the CDR3 DNA reads TGCGCCAGCAGCTTGGAGGCGGGGAGGTATAAGCAGTTCTTC.

The chain uses TRBV7-3 and TRBJ2-1; TRBD1 might be the D (6 bases). CDR1 and CDR2 (germline): SGHTA, FQGTGA. The CDR3 loop spans 14 amino acids. V shed 3 bases and J shed 6 bases, with 12 bases lying between them. Here the CDR3 reads CASSFGGAFNEQFF. The DNA of the CDR3 is TGTGCCAGCAGCTTTGGGGGCGCATTCAATGAGCAGTTCTTC. The variable domain in full, completed from reference TRBV7-3 and TRBJ2-1, reads GAGVSQTPSNKVTEKGKYVELRCDPISGHTALYWYRQSLGQGPEFLIYFQGTGAADDSGLPNDRFFAVRPEGSVSTLKIQRTERGDSAVYLCASSFGGAFNEQFFGPGTRLTVL.